The clone carrying this T cell receptor (beta chain) was observed once. The antigen is unknown. Sorted-subset replicate PCR reactions contained roughly 200 ng DNA, corresponding to about 30,000 T cell genomes. The assay was immunoSEQ multiplex PCR, and TCRdb's table has in-frame clones only and misses some. The table lists hundreds of thousands of clones, roughly 96% of them singletons. Terminally differentiated effector memory CD45RA+ cells were excluded by CCR7 positive selection of CD45RO-negative cells. This specimen comes from a study of shared clonotypes between healthy human individuals. Study-level background: For every donor, three CD4 naive, three CD4 memory, two CD8 naive and one CD8 memory plates were used.

Study-wide results and caveats: Naive CD4 clonotypes overlapped across a handful of donors at roughly 5.1%. The study drew on few donors, limiting represented genetic and exposure-history diversity.

Germline V gene sequence: CDR1 SGHTA, CDR2 FQGTGA. Trimming took 6 bases from V and 3 from J; bases not matched to a gene: 10. The length of the CDR3 is 15 residues. Sequencing used naive CD8+ T cells sorted from blood. The clonotype was recovered from a woman aged 25 to 39 in good health. The chain employs TRBV7-3 and TRBJ2-7, with 8 bases identical to TRBD1. The CDR3 DNA is TGTGCCAGCAGTCCTACGGGGACAGGCCTCTACGAGCAGTACTTC. Its translation: CASSPTGTGLYEQYF.